Here is one T cell receptor (beta chain) with its context. Its cognate antigen has yet to be identified. No quality values exist for individual bases; no much larger clone is one base distant. The record originates from a study of blood T cell repertoires in COVID-19 (dated by TCRdb to 2019 to 2021). Looking at the study overall: Collaborator samples came from the United States, Italy and Spain and covered acute and convalescent phases of COVID-19. Subjects who had been exposed to COVID-19, were actively infected with it, or had recovered from it provided the deeply sampled blood TCRbeta repertoires that made up the dataset. The repertoires were made available in a free public database intended to serve as a resource for research on the immune response to SARS-CoV-2. The material from the prospective study consisted of cDNA or gDNA derived from T cells, B-cell-depleted T cells, or PBMCs. Nearly every sample came with metadata listing a de-identified subject ID, COVID-19 status, age in years and sex. Where available, HLA class I and class II types were obtained from metadata supplied by the sample provider rather than from assay-based typing. Samples were obtained from the ongoing ImmuneRACE study (first 160 participants) and from 1,200 or so subjects provided by 6 global collaborators. The paper as a whole reports these results and caveats: The amount of clinical and demographic metadata varied by source and participant and was provided uncurated.

The immunoSEQ Assay, a bias-controlled multiplex PCR, was used to amplify TCRbeta CDR3 regions from genomic DNA. The paper's processing steps were these. Within the assay, amplification of reference gene primers was used to estimate how many nucleated cells each sample contained. Sequence reads were collapsed and filtered to measure the absolute abundance of every unique TCRbeta CDR3 rearrangement. Productive Simpson clonality was computed per sample as the square root of Simpson's diversity index over productive rearrangements. In its TCRdb copy, this immuneACCESS table keeps in-frame sequences only and misses some clones. Where compared with another copy, unresolved V genes explain less than half of these, and the others have no known cause. For V, J and clone size, that table is used; D and trimming come from the DNA. The sample records some 77,000 clones, about 82% of which are singletons. The top ten hold roughly 1.9% of the sample.

Collaborating institutions collected whole blood in K2EDTA tubes following their own protocols. For TCRbeta analysis, collaborators shipped samples as frozen whole blood, isolated PBMCs, or DNA extracted from either of those sample types. V is reduced by 1 base and J by 3 bases, leaving a spacing of 11 bases between them. The CDR3, from cysteine to phenylalanine, totals 15 residues. Solely the CDR3 DNA is kept, with 45 bases framed from the first base. From the germline V gene, CDR1 is KGHDR and CDR2 is SFDVKD. Sample: peripheral blood. This receptor chain uses TRBV24-1 and TRBJ2-5; TRBD1 is possibly the D segment (5 matching bases). The receptor's source is a woman aged 55-75 years with acute or convalescent COVID-19. The CDR3 loop reads CATSDFGHHKETQYF. The DNA sequence is given as TGTGCCACCAGTGATTTCGGACACCACAAAGAGACCCAGTACTTC.